Following are 7 T cell receptor beta chains from one sample sequenced in a study of T cell responses to AZD1222 COVID-19 vaccine. TCRdb keeps only in-frame clones here, not all; method: immunoSEQ multiplex PCR. The sample shows 100,000 or so clones, roughly 91% of them seen only once. Sequencing was performed on peripheral blood, taken on day 0 of AZD1222 vaccination. The receptors were sampled from an adult in good health.

The rearrangement uses TRBV28 and TRBJ2-2; TRBD1 aligns across 9 bases. Germline V gives CDR1 MDHEN, CDR2 SYDVKM. The CDR3 runs 18 residues. V shed 5 bases, J shed 7 bases, and the junction held 17 bases outside the gene matches. The CDR3 here is CASSPPTGYRGQGGELFF. CDR3 DNA sequence: TGTGCCAGCAGTCCACCAACGGGCTACAGGGGGCAAGGCGGGGAGCTGTTTTTT.

The rearrangement joins TRBV2 to TRBJ2-7, with 9 bases identical to TRBD2. The germline gives CDR1 SNHLY, CDR2 FYNNEI. V gave up 3 bases and J gave up 6 bases; unmatched junction bases: 9. CDR3 length: 15 amino acids. CDR3 loop: CASSEGGRAVPEQYF. The CDR3 DNA follows: TGTGCCAGCAGTGAGGGCGGGAGGGCCGTCCCCGAGCAGTACTTC.

The genes are TRBV18 and TRBJ1-5; D is unresolved. From germline, CDR1 is KGHSH and CDR2 LQKENI. With 3 bases removed from V and 4 bases from J, the gap between germline ends came to 22 bases. CDR3 length equals 18 residues. The CDR3 region is CASSPTSGWAGQNQPQHF. CDR3 in DNA: TGTGCCAGCTCACCTACTTCCGGGTGGGCCGGTCAGAATCAGCCCCAGCATTTT.

The chain uses TRBV5-1 and TRBJ2-3, with 9 nucleotides matching TRBD2. V gave up 0 bases and J gave up 1 base; unmatched junction bases: 3. The CDR3 extends over 16 amino acids. Germline CDR1 SGHRS, CDR2 YFSETQ. CDR3 DNA sequence: TGCGCCAGCAGCTTGGGGGCTAGCGGGGGCACAGATACGCAGTATTTT. It codes for CASSLGASGGTDTQYF. Variable domain in full (rest from reference TRBV5-1 and TRBJ2-3): KAGVTQTPRYLIKTRGQQVTLSCSPISGHRSVSWYQQTPGQGLQFLFEYFSETQRNKGNFPGRFSGRQFSNSRSEMNVSTLELGDSALYLCASSLGASGGTDTQYFGPGTRLTVL.

The chain combines TRBV18 with TRBJ2-5; unclear D gene. The ends were cut back, 3 bases at V and 4 bases at J, with 6 bases in the middle. The CDR3 runs to 12 residues. CDR1 is KGHSH and CDR2 is LQKENI in the germline V gene. In DNA form, the CDR3 reads TGTGCCAGCTCACCGGTCCGAGAGACCCAGTACTTC. It is translated as CASSPVRETQYF.

The sample holds one count of this clone. This chain uses TRBV7-2 with TRBJ1-5; perhaps TRBD1 as D (5 bases). CDR1 SGHTA and CDR2 FQGNSA come from the germline V gene. The CDR3 has 16 amino acids. Trimming stripped 0 bases from V and 3 bases from J, with 12 bases between. The CDR3 reads CASSLAQPGINQPQHF. The CDR3 DNA is TGTGCCAGCAGCTTAGCCCAGCCAGGGATCAATCAGCCCCAGCATTTT.

V is TRBV19 and J is TRBJ1-3, with 7 bases identical to TRBD1. The ends lost 5 bases at V and 1 base at J; junction bases unmatched: 8. The germline V gene has CDR1 LNHDA and CDR2 SQIVND (reference sequence). The CDR3 sequence is 16 residues long. The CDR3 spells CASSATGSRSGNTIYF. CDR3 nucleotides: TGTGCCAGTAGTGCGACAGGGTCAAGGTCTGGAAACACCATATATTTT.